This entry lists 18 T cell receptor beta chains sequenced from one sample in a study of OX40 agonist ivuxolimab in advanced cancers. The library was produced with the immunoSEQ multiplex PCR assay. Not all clones reach the TCRdb copy of this immuneACCESS table, which keeps in-frame sequences only. Checked studies attribute under half of the gap to unresolved V genes and leave the rest unexplained. The sample table records 60,000 to 75,000 clones; less than 90% of these occur just once. The ten top clones hold around 25% of the sample. The sequencing used CD4+ or CD8+ T cells sorted from blood, collected in a trial of the OX40 agonist ivuxolimab. The receptors were sampled from an adult with an advanced solid tumor such as melanoma, head and neck, liver or kidney cancer.

The rearrangement joins TRBV5-1 to TRBJ2-1, with 13 positions matching TRBD2. From germline, CDR1 is SGHRS and CDR2 YFSETQ. V lost 6 bases and J lost 5; bases outside the gene matches: 11. This CDR3 comprises 17 residues. The CDR3 loop is CASTILAGGPRDNEQFF. CDR3 DNA sequence: TGCGCCAGCACCATACTAGCGGGAGGGCCGCGGGACAATGAGCAGTTCTTC.

The chain recombines TRBV5-1 with TRBJ2-5; 9 positions agree with TRBD2. This CDR3 region has 14 residues. Germline V gene lookup returns CDR1 SGHRS and CDR2 YFSETQ. With V trimmed by 4 bases and J by 5 bases, 6 bases remained unmatched. The CDR3 region has the DNA TGCGCCAGCAGCACCGGACTAGCGCGGGAGACCCAGTACTTC. It specifies CASSTGLARETQYF.

The V and J genes are TRBV11-2 and TRBJ1-5, with D maybe TRBD1 (6 bases). This CDR3 is 13 amino acids long. Trimming removed 5 bases at V and 4 bases at J, with 9 bases between. Germline V gives CDR1 SGHAT, CDR2 FQNNGV. CDR3: CASSIGQNQPQHF. CDR3 sequence (DNA): TGTGCCAGCAGCATCGGACAGAATCAGCCCCAGCATTTT.

This chain links TRBV10-3 with TRBJ2-2, with TRBD2 matching over 9 bases. Germline assignment: CDR1 ENHRY and CDR2 SYGVKD. Unmatched junction bases numbered 7, after V lost 4 bases and J lost 7 bases. This CDR3 region has 15 residues. The CDR3 coding sequence is TGTGCCATCAGTGTTAGCGGGGGCGACGGCGGGGAGCTGTTTTTT. Translated: CAISVSGGDGGELFF.

There are a few counts of this clone. The J gene is TRBJ1-6, the V gene TRBV5-1, with 10 bases that match TRBD1. The CDR3 covers 16 residues. V shed 3 bases and J 10 bases; nucleotides not matched to a gene: 10. CDR1 SGHRS and CDR2 YFSETQ come from the germline V gene. The CDR3 region is CASSSRGTGDRSPLHF. DNA of the CDR3: TGCGCCAGCAGCTCGCGCGGGACAGGGGATCGGTCACCCCTCCACTTT. Full variable domain (rest looked up from reference TRBV5-1 and TRBJ1-6): KAGVTQTPRYLIKTRGQQVTLSCSPISGHRSVSWYQQTPGQGLQFLFEYFSETQRNKGNFPGRFSGRQFSNSRSEMNVSTLELGDSALYLCASSSRGTGDRSPLHFGNGTRLTVT.

The chain uses TRBV12-5 and TRBJ1-5, with D possibly matching TRBD1 (6 bases). The germline gives CDR1 LGHNT, CDR2 FRNRAP. CDR3 length: 19 residues. V was pared by 5 bases and J by 0 bases, with 23 bases between. The CDR3 sequence: CASGLARDTILLSNQPQHF. The CDR3, as DNA: TGTGCTAGTGGTCTTGCCCGGGACACAATTTTACTTAGCAATCAGCCCCAGCATTTT.

The J gene is TRBJ2-1, the V gene TRBV7-2; possible D gene TRBD2, 5 bases. Germline CDR1 reads SGHTA; CDR2 reads FQGNSA. This CDR3 is 15 amino acids long. The V and J ends lost 0 bases and 12 bases respectively, with 18 bases between them. The CDR3 protein is CASSLASRALAGQFF. In DNA, the CDR3 is TGTGCCAGCAGCTTAGCTTCCCGGGCCCTAGCAGGGCAGTTCTTC.

J is TRBJ2-5 and V is TRBV4-2; D is possibly TRBD2 (5 bases). Germline V CDR1 and CDR2: LGHNA, YNFKEQ. V dropped 0 bases and J dropped 5 bases, with 10 bases sitting between them. The length of the CDR3 is 14 residues. The CDR3 loop reads CASSQDGEGETQYF. The CDR3 DNA reads TGTGCCAGCAGCCAAGACGGGGAAGGTGAGACCCAGTACTTC.

This clone was seen once. The chain links TRBV5-1 to TRBJ1-5; weak D call: TRBD1 (6 bases). The germline gives CDR1 SGHRS, CDR2 YFSETQ. V gave up 4 bases and J gave up 5 bases, with 16 bases separating them. The CDR3 has 15 amino acids. The chain's CDR3 is CASSRGGGRDQPQHF. The CDR3 region has the DNA TGCGCCAGCAGCCGCGGAGGGGGGCGTGATCAGCCCCAGCATTTT.

This clone was counted at least ten times. The J gene is TRBJ2-2, the V gene TRBV7-6, with 8 nucleotides matching TRBD1. Germline V CDR1 and CDR2: SGHVS, FNYEAQ. CDR3 length: 18 amino acids. Trimming cost V 1 base and J 7 bases; bases outside gene matches: 14. The DNA of the CDR3 is TGTGCCAGCAGCTTAGTCCTCCCCGGCACAGGGGGGAACGGGGAGCTGTTTTTT. As protein: CASSLVLPGTGGNGELFF.

The chain combines TRBV2 with TRBJ2-1, with 10 bases aligning to TRBD1. The germline gives CDR1 SNHLY, CDR2 FYNNEI. The CDR3 spans 14 residues. V lost 8 bases and J lost 7; bases outside the gene matches: 8. The CDR3 loop is CASRGDRGWNEQFF. CDR3 coding DNA: TGTGCCAGCCGAGGGGACAGGGGCTGGAATGAGCAGTTCTTC. Filled out from reference TRBV2 and TRBJ2-1, the complete variable domain reads EPEVTQTPSHQVTQMGQEVILRCVPISNHLYFYWYRQILGQKVEFLVSFYNNEISEKSEIFDDQFSVERPDGSNFTLKIRSTKLEDSAMYFCASRGDRGWNEQFFGPGTRLTVL.

This clone was counted a single time. This chain joins TRBV30 and TRBJ1-5; 8 nucleotides align to TRBD1. Germline assignment: CDR1 GTSNPN and CDR2 SVGIG (reference sequence). The ends lost 3 bases at V and 4 bases at J; junction bases unmatched: 8. There are 15 residues in the CDR3. In nucleotides, the CDR3 is TGTGCCTGGAGCCAAAACAGGGGGTGGAATCAGCCCCAGCATTTT. It translates to CAWSQNRGWNQPQHF.

By share, this clone counts as medium-sized. The chain is built from TRBV10-1 and TRBJ1-6; possible D gene TRBD1, 6 bases. The length of the CDR3 is 17 residues. Germline assignment: CDR1 WNHNN and CDR2 SYGVQD (reference sequence). V lost 0 bases and J lost 5, with 14 bases in between. The CDR3 DNA reads as TGCGCCAGCAGTGAGTCGATCGGAACAGGGAATAATTCACCCCTCCACTTT. Translation gives CASSESIGTGNNSPLHF.

This chain links TRBV6-5 with TRBJ1-5, with TRBD1 as a possible D gene (5 bases). The germline gives CDR1 MNHEY, CDR2 SVGAGI. This CDR3 is 13 amino acids long. Trimming took off 6 bases at V and 9 bases at J, with 15 bases between the two ends. The CDR3 here is CASRAGLDRPQHF. For the CDR3, the DNA is TGTGCCAGCAGGGCGGGACTTGATCGGCCCCAGCATTTT.

The rearrangement links TRBV19 to TRBJ2-1; D ambiguous. CDR3 length equals 11 residues. Germline CDR1 LNHDA, CDR2 SQIVND (reference sequence). Trimming shortened V by 7 bases and J by 5 bases, and 6 bases separated the two germline ends. The DNA of the CDR3 is TGTGCCAGTACGGCCCACAATGAGCAGTTCTTC. Encoded protein: CASTAHNEQFF.

V and J are TRBV5-4 and TRBJ2-1; no firm D call. Trimming took 7 bases from V and 1 from J, leaving 9 bases between them. The CDR3 has 13 amino acids. Germline values: CDR1 SGHNT, CDR2 YYREEE (reference sequence). In DNA, the CDR3 is TGTGCCAGCGTGGATAATTCCTACAATGAGCAGTTCTTC. This sequence encodes CASVDNSYNEQFF.

This clone was counted only a few times. The CDR3 region has the DNA TGTGCCAGCAGCCTGGGAGGTTTCTACGAGCAGTACTTC. Its protein product is CASSLGGFYEQYF. The chain carries TRBV25-1 and TRBJ2-7, with a tentative D call TRBD2 (6 bases). With 6 bases removed from V and 3 bases from J, the gap between germline ends came to 12 bases. The germline V gene has CDR1 MGHDK and CDR2 SYGVNS. This CDR3 has 13 residues.

The J gene is TRBJ2-7, the V gene TRBV2; tentative D call: TRBD2 (5 bases). Germline CDR1 is SNHLY and CDR2 is FYNNEI. The CDR3 loop spans 13 amino acids. V was cut by 8 bases and J by 1 base, with 12 bases left in between. The CDR3 DNA reads as TGTGCCAGCGGCAGGACGGGATCCTACGAGCAGTACTTC. Protein: CASGRTGSYEQYF.